Listed here are 17 T cell receptor beta chains from one sample, sequenced in a study of low-dose radiotherapy and immunotherapy resistance in tumors. Time point denoted: before trial treatment. First-strand cDNA relied on TRAV- and TRBV-specific primers spanning alpha and beta chains. Amplification, which lasted around 21 PCR cycles, used a constant-region primer and V-primer adapter to amplify TCRs. MiXCR, applied by TCRdb to the reads, yields one record per CDR3 protein. The sample has roughly 60,000 distinct CDR3 sequences; roughly 24% are singletons. This specimen consisted of PBMCs, obtained before treatment. All receptors come from a male donor with prostate cancer.

The chain is built from TRBV15 and TRBJ1-2; 8 nucleotides match TRBD1. Germline V gives CDR1 LNHNV, CDR2 YYDKDF (reference sequence). V lost 0 bases, J lost 5 bases, and 2 bases stayed unmatched. The CDR3 length is 14 residues. The CDR3 reads CATSREGTGYGYTF. CDR3 bases: TGTGCCACCAGCAGAGAGGGGACAGGTTATGGCTACACCTTC.

The chain employs TRBV6-2 or TRBV6-3 and TRBJ2-1; 7 bases align to TRBD1. J lost 8 bases, V lost 5 bases, and 18 bases had no gene match. Germline V lookup: CDR1 MNHEY, CDR2 SVGEGT. The CDR3 loop spans 17 amino acids. In DNA, the CDR3 is TGTGCCAGCAGTGAAGGCCTACCCGGACAGGTTGGGGATGAGCAGTTCTTC. It yields the protein CASSEGLPGQVGDEQFF.

This clonotype was seen ten or more times. The rearrangement joins TRBV29-1 to TRBJ1-5; no reliable D call. CDR1 is SQVTM, CDR2 ANQGSEA, per germline. V lost 4 bases to trimming and J lost 0 bases, with 7 bases between them. There are 13 residues in the CDR3. CDR3 sequence reads: CSVGDYSNQPQHF. The CDR3 DNA sequence: TGCAGCGTTGGGGATTATAGCAATCAGCCCCAGCATTTT.

This clonotype was recorded at least ten times. The CDR3 spells CASSVEENYGYTF. The CDR3 nucleotides are TGTGCCAGCAGCGTAGAAGAAAACTATGGCTACACCTTC. V and J are TRBV9 and TRBJ1-2; D unresolved. Trimming removed 0 bases at V and 2 bases at J, with 5 bases between. Germline CDR1 SGDLS, CDR2 YYNGEE. The CDR3 contains 13 residues.

In its sample, this clonotype was seen many times. The CDR3 nucleotides are TGCGCCAGCAGGGATCTACGGGGCAGGGTAAAGGCCTACAATGAGCAGTTCTTC. Amino acid sequence: CASRDLRGRVKAYNEQFF. This chain joins TRBV4-1 and TRBJ2-1; TRBD1 or TRBD2 may be the D gene (5 bases each). V was cut by 6 bases and J by 2 bases, with 23 bases left in between. CDR3 length: 18 amino acids. In germline, CDR1 is MGHRA, CDR2 YSYEKL.

This clonotype came up many times. The chain uses TRBV19 and TRBJ2-3, with D possibly matching TRBD2 (6 bases). The CDR3 has 13 amino acids. CDR1 is LNHDA, CDR2 SQIVND, per germline (reference sequence). V shed 4 bases and J shed 6 bases, with 11 bases lying between them. CDR3 region: CASSRLVQDTQYF. Here the CDR3 DNA reads TGTGCCAGTAGTAGACTAGTTCAGGATACGCAGTATTTT. Full variable domain (rest looked up from reference TRBV19 and TRBJ2-3): DGGITQSPKYLFRKEGQNVTLSCEQNLNHDAMYWYRQDPGQGLRLIYYSQIVNDFQKGDIAEGYSVSREKKESFPLTVTSAQKNPTAFYLCASSRLVQDTQYFGPGTRLTVL.

This chain joins TRBV7-3 and TRBJ2-2; unclear D gene. The V end was cut by 1 base, the J end by 7 bases, with 10 bases between. Germline CDR1 reads SGHTA; CDR2 reads FQGTGA. The CDR3 totals 14 residues. CDR3 bases: TGTGCCAGCAGCTTAAATCCCTATTTCGGGGAGCTGTTTTTT. This sequence encodes CASSLNPYFGELFF.

As concerns this clonotype: A far larger clone is one nucleotide away, so this likely arose from a read error. The chain links TRBV27 to TRBJ2-3; D is unclear. The assigned J gene may be wrong: the sequence end matches TRBJ1-5 better. From germline, CDR1 is MNHEY and CDR2 SMNVEV (reference sequence). The length of the CDR3 is 16 residues. CDR3 in amino acids: CASRGSSGKGTDTQHF. CDR3 nucleotides: TGTGCCAGCAGGGGCTCTAGCGGGAAGGGCACAGATACGCAGCATTTT.

The chain is built from TRBV7-6 and TRBJ1-2; unclear D gene. Germline loops: CDR1 SGHVS, CDR2 FNYEAQ. Trimming cost V 3 bases and J 4 bases, with 9 bases left between them. This CDR3 region has 13 residues. The CDR3 protein is CASSLSVGYGYTF. The CDR3 DNA follows: TGTGCCAGCAGCTTGTCGGTGGGCTATGGCTACACCTTC.

Many counts were recorded for this clonotype. The chain combines TRBV4-1 with TRBJ2-5; D is perhaps TRBD2 (7 bases). CDR1 and CDR2 (germline): MGHRA, YSYEKL. The CDR3 extends over 16 amino acids. V gave up 3 bases and J gave up 3 bases, with 17 bases separating them. CDR3 sequence reads: CASSQAEGGSEETQYF. The CDR3 region has the DNA TGCGCCAGCAGCCAGGCCGAGGGGGGGTCCGAAGAGACCCAGTACTTC.

This clonotype has a count of ten or more. J is TRBJ2-5 and V is TRBV5-1; TRBD2 matches 11 bases. The V and J ends lost 4 bases and 1 base, in that order; junction bases with no gene match: 3. CDR1 and CDR2 (germline): SGHRS, YFSETQ. There are 15 residues in the CDR3. The CDR3 reads CASSMGLAAQETQYF. The CDR3 nucleotides are TGCGCCAGCAGCATGGGACTAGCGGCCCAAGAGACCCAGTACTTC.

This clonotype was counted ten times or more. The chain has TRBV7-9 and TRBJ2-7; no reliable D call. Germline V gives CDR1 SEHNR, CDR2 FQNEAQ (reference sequence). V gave up 0 bases and J gave up 9 bases, with 9 bases separating them. The CDR3 loop spans 12 amino acids. The CDR3 spells CASSLAGFGQYF. In nucleotides, the CDR3 is TGTGCCAGCAGCTTAGCGGGGTTTGGGCAGTACTTC.

The chain joins TRBV5-6 to TRBJ2-3; the D is unclear. V dropped 0 bases and J dropped 3 bases, with 5 bases sitting between them. The germline CDR1 and CDR2 sequences are SGHDT and YYEEEE. The CDR3 totals 13 residues. This chain's CDR3 is CASSLEGTDTQYF. Written as DNA, the CDR3 is TGTGCCAGCAGCTTGGAAGGAACAGATACGCAGTATTTT.

The CDR3 sequence is CAWDRLFGTEAFF. CDR3 coding DNA: TGTGCCTGGGATAGGTTATTCGGCACTGAAGCTTTCTTT. V and J are TRBV30 and TRBJ1-1; no firm D call. Trimming left V 5 bases short and J 4 bases short, with 14 bases between. The CDR3 totals 13 residues. Germline assignment: CDR1 GTSNPN and CDR2 SVGIG (reference sequence).

This clonotype has ten or more counts. The genes are TRBV5-8 and TRBJ1-5, with TRBD1 as a possible D gene (5 bases). There are 13 residues in the CDR3. Trimming shortened V by 4 bases and J by 1 base, and 6 bases separated the two germline ends. In germline, CDR1 is SGHTS, CDR2 YDEGEE. The CDR3 DNA is TGTGCCAGCAGCCGGGACAGCAATCAGCCCCAGCATTTT. It yields the protein CASSRDSNQPQHF.

This clonotype was recorded only once. A single base is all that separates this from a far larger clone, so a read error is likely. The gene calls are TRBV12-3 or TRBV12-4 and TRBJ2-1; 8 nucleotides line up with TRBD1. Unmatched junction bases numbered 14, after V lost 6 bases and J lost 10 bases. CDR3 size: 15 residues. CDR3 amino acids: CASRQSGTGNGEQFF. DNA of the CDR3: TGTGCCAGCAGACAATCAGGGACAGGCAACGGGGAGCAGTTCTTC.

This clonotype was detected ten times or more. The gene calls are TRBV2 and TRBJ1-1, with TRBD1 matching over 7 bases. Germline V gene lookup returns CDR1 SNHLY and CDR2 FYNNEI. Trimming removed 6 bases from V and 1 base from J; junction bases left unmatched: 2. The CDR3 consists of 13 residues. The CDR3 bases are TGTGCCAGCAGCCGGGACAGGAACACTGAAGCTTTCTTT. Translation: CASSRDRNTEAFF.